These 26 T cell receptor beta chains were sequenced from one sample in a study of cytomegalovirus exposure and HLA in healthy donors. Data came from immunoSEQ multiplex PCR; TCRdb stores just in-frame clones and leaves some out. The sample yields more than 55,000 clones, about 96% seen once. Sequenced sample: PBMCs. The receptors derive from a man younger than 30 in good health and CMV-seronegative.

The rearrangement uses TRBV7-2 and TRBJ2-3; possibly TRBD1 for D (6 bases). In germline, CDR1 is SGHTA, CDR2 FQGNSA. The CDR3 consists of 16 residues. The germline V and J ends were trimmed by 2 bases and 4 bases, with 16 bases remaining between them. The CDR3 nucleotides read TGTGCCAGCAGCTTATCAACAGGGCTCGCGGCAGATACGCAGTATTTT. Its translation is CASSLSTGLAADTQYF.

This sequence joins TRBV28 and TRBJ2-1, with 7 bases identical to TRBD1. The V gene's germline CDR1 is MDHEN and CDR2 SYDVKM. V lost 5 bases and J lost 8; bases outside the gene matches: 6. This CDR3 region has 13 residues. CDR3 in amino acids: CASSPRTGDEQFF. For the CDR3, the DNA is TGTGCCAGCAGTCCCCGGACAGGAGATGAGCAGTTCTTC.

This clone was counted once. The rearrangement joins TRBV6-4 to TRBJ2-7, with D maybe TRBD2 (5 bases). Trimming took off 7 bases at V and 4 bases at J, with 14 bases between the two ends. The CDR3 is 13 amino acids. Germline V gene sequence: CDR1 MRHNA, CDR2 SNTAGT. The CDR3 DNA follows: TGTGCCAGCAATCACGGGATCCCTTACGAGCAGTACTTC. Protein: CASNHGIPYEQYF.

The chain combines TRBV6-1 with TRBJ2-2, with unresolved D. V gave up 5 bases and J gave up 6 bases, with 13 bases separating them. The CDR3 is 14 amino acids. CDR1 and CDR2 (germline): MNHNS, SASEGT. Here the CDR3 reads CASSPSPESGELFF. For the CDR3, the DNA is TGTGCCAGCAGTCCCTCGCCGGAGTCCGGGGAGCTGTTTTTT.

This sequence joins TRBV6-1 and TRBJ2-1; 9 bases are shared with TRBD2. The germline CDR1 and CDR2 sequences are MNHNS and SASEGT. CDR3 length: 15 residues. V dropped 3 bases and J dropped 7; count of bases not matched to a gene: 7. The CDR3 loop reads CASSETAGGKNEQFF. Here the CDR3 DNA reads TGTGCCAGCAGTGAGACCGCGGGAGGGAAAAATGAGCAGTTCTTC.

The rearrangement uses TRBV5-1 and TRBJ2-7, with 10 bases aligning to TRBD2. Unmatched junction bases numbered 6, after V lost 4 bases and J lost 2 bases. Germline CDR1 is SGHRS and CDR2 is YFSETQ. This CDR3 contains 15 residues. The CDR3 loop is CASSPRTSGPYEQYF. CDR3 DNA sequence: TGCGCCAGCAGCCCACGGACTAGCGGCCCCTACGAGCAGTACTTC.

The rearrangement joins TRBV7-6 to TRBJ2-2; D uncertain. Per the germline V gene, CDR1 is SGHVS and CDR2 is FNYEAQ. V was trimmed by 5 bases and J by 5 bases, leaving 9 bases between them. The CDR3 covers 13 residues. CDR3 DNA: TGTGCCAGCAGCCCCAGTGCAACCGGGGAGCTGTTTTTT. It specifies CASSPSATGELFF.

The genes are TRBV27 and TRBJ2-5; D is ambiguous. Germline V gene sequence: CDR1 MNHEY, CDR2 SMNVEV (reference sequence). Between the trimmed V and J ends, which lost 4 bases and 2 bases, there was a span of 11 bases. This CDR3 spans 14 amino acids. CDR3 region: CASSSFGTQETQYF. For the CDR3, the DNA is TGTGCCAGCAGTTCGTTCGGTACTCAAGAGACCCAGTACTTC.

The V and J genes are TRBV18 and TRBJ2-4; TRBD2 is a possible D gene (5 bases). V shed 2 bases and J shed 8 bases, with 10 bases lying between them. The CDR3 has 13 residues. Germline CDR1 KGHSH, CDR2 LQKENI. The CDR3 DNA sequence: TGTGCCAGCTCACCAAATCCCGGGGACATTCAGTACTTC. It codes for CASSPNPGDIQYF.

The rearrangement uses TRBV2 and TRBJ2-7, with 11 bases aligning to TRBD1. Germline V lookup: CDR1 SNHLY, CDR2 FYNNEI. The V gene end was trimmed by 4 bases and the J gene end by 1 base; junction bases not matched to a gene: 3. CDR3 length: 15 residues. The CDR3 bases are TGTGCCAGCAGTGCGGGACAGGGGGTATCCTACGAGCAGTACTTC. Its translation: CASSAGQGVSYEQYF.

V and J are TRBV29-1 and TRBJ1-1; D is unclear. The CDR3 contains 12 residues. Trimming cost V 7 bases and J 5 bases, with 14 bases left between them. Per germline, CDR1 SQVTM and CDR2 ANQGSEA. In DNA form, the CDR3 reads TGCAGCGCCTACGGGGTCGGTACTGAAGCTTTCTTT. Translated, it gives CSAYGVGTEAFF.

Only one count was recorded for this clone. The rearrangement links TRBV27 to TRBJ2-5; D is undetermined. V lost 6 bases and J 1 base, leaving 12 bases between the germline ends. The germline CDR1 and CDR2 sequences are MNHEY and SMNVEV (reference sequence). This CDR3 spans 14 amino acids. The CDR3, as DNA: TGTGCCAGCAGGCCCTTAACTACCCAAGAGACCCAGTACTTC. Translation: CASRPLTTQETQYF.

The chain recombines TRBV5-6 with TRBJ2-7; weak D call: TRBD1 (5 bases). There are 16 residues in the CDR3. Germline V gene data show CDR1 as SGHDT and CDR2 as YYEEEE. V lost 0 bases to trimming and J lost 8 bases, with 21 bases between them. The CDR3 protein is CASSLAPAGMGTKQYF. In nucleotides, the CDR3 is TGTGCCAGCAGCTTGGCCCCAGCAGGGATGGGCACTAAGCAGTACTTC. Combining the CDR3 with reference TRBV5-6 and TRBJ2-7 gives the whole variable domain DAGVTQSPTHLIKTRGQQVTLRCSPKSGHDTVSWYQQALGQGPQFIFQYYEEEERQRGNFPDRFSGHQFPNYSSELNVNALLLGDSALYLCASSLAPAGMGTKQYFGPGTRLTVT.

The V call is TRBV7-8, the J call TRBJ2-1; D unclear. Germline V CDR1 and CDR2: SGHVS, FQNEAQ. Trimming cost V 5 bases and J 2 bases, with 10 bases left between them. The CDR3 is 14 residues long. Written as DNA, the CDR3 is TGTGCCAGCAGCCCGACGAGCGCCTACAATGAGCAGTTCTTC. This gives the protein CASSPTSAYNEQFF. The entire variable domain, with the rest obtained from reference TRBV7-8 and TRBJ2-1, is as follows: GAGVSQSPRYKVAKRGQDVALRCDPISGHVSLFWYQQALGQGPEFLTYFQNEAQLDKSGLPSDRFFAERPEGSVSTLKIQRTQQEDSAVYLCASSPTSAYNEQFFGPGTRLTVL.

DNA for the CDR3: TGTGCCAGCAGACTCCAGGGGGCTAGATACGAGCAGTACTTC. It yields the protein CASRLQGARYEQYF. The chain links TRBV28 to TRBJ2-7; 8 bases agree with TRBD1. The CDR3 loop spans 14 amino acids. Germline CDR1 MDHEN, CDR2 SYDVKM. V was pared by 6 bases and J by 4 bases, with 8 bases of the junction left unmatched.

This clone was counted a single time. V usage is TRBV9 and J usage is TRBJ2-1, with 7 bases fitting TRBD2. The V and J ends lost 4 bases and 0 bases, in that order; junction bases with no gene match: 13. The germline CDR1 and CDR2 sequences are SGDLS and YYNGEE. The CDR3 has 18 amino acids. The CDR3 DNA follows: TGTGCCAGCAGCACAAATCACCTAGCGGTGAGCTCCTACAATGAGCAGTTCTTC. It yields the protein CASSTNHLAVSSYNEQFF. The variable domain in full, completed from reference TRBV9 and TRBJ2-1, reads DSGVTQTPKHLITATGQRVTLRCSPRSGDLSVYWYQQSLDQGLQFLIQYYNGEERAKGNILERFSAQQFPDLHSELNLSSLELGDSALYFCASSTNHLAVSSYNEQFFGPGTRLTVL.

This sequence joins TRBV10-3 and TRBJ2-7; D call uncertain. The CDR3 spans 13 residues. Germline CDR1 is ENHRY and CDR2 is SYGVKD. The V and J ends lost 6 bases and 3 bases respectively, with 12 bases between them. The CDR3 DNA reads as TGTGCCATCAGCCTAGACGGGTACTACGAGCAGTACTTC. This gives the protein CAISLDGYYEQYF.

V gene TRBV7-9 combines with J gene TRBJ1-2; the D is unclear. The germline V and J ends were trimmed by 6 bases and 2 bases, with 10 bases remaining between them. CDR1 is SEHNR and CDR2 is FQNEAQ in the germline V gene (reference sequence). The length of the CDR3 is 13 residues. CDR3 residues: CASSATANYGYTF. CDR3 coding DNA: TGTGCCAGCAGTGCAACTGCGAACTATGGCTACACCTTC.

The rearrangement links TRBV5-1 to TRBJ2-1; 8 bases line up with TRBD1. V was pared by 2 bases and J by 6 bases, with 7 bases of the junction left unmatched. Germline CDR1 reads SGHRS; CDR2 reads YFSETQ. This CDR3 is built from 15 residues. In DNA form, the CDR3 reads TGCGCCAGCAGCTTAGGGACAGGCAACCTCAATGAGCAGTTCTTC. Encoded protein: CASSLGTGNLNEQFF.

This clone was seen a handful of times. CDR3 region: CASRGQVGSNEQFF. CDR3 in DNA: TGTGCCAGCAGGGGCCAGGTTGGTAGCAATGAGCAGTTCTTC. The gene calls are TRBV2 and TRBJ2-1; no clear D. Trimming pared 6 bases from V and 6 bases from J, leaving 15 bases between. The CDR3 is 14 residues long. Germline CDR1 is SNHLY and CDR2 is FYNNEI.

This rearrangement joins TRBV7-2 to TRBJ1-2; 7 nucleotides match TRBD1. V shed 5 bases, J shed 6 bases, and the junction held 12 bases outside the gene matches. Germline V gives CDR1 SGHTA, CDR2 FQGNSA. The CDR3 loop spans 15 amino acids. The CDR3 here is CASSPEMAGGHGYTF. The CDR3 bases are TGTGCCAGCAGCCCCGAGATGGCAGGGGGGCATGGCTACACCTTC.

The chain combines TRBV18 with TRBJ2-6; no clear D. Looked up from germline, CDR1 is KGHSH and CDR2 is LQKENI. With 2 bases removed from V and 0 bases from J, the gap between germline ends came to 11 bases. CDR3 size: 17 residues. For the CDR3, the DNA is TGTGCCAGCTCACCAGACGTGCGGAGCTCTGGGGCCAACGTCCTGACTTTC. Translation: CASSPDVRSSGANVLTF.

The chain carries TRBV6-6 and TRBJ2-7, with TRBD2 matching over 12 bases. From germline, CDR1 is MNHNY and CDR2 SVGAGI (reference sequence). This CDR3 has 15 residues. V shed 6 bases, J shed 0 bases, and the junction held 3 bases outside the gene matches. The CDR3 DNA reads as TGTGCCAGCAGCCCGACTAGCGGGAGCTCCTACGAGCAGTACTTC. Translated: CASSPTSGSSYEQYF.

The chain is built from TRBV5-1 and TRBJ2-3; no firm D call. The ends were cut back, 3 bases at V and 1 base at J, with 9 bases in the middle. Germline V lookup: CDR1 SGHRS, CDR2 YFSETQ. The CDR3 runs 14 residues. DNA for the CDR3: TGCGCCAGCAGCTCCCAGGCTGGCACAGATACGCAGTATTTT. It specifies CASSSQAGTDTQYF.

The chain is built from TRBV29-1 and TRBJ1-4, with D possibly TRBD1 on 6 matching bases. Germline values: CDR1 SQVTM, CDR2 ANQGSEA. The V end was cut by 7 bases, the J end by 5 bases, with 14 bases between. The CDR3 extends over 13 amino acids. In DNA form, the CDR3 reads TGCAGCGCTCTCCGGGACACCAATGAAAAACTGTTTTTT. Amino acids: CSALRDTNEKLFF.

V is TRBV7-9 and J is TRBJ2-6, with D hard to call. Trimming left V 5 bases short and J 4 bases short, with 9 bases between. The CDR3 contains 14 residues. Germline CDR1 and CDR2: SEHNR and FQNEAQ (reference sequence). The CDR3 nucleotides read TGTGCCAGCAGCACCCACTTGGGGGCCAACGTCCTGACTTTC. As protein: CASSTHLGANVLTF.